The rows below give T cell receptor beta chains drawn from one sample of a study of blood T cell repertoires in COVID-19. TCRdb's table, derived via immunoSEQ multiplex PCR, lists solely in-frame clones and lacks some. The sample shows about 78,000 clones, approximately 88% of them seen only once. Sequences were obtained from peripheral blood. The receptors stem from a woman older than 75 with active or convalescent COVID-19. Each CDR3 is given with its conserved first and last residue. A D gene is named only where the DNA matches it firmly. Rows give clone size only sometimes, using once, few, many, or a class for an expanded clone.

j_gene	abundance	v_gene	d_gene	CDR3aa	CDR3nt
TRBJ1-2	NA	TRBV28	NA	CASSLERGAGVYRYTF	TGTGCCAGCAGTTTGGAAAGAGGTGCGGGGGTATATCGCTACACCTTC
TRBJ1-2	once	TRBV7-9	TRBD1	CASSLQGEGYGYTF	TGTGCCAGCAGCCTTCAGGGGGAAGGCTATGGCTACACCTTC
TRBJ2-3	NA	TRBV12-3/TRBV12-4	NA	CASSFVGVGTQYF	TGTGCCAGCAGTTTTGTGGGCGTCGGTACGCAGTATTTT
TRBJ2-2	NA	TRBV3-1/TRBV3-2	TRBD2	CASSRGVAGGPNTGELFF	TGTGCCAGCAGCCGCGGGGTAGCGGGGGGCCCGAACACCGGGGAGCTGTTTTTT
TRBJ2-6	NA	TRBV7-9	TRBD1	CASSLASYRGRGANVLTF	TGTGCCAGCAGCTTAGCGAGCTACAGGGGGCGAGGGGCCAACGTCCTGACTTTC
TRBJ2-3	NA	TRBV7-9	TRBD2	CASSSRLAGSTDTQYF	TGTGCCAGCAGCTCCCGACTAGCGGGGAGCACAGATACGCAGTATTTT
TRBJ2-2	NA	TRBV9	NA	CASSVNSNTGELFF	TGTGCCAGCAGCGTAAACTCGAACACCGGGGAGCTGTTTTTT
TRBJ2-3	NA	TRBV5-4	TRBD2	CASSLPSGGTDTQYF	TGTGCCAGCAGCCTCCCTAGCGGGGGAACAGATACGCAGTATTTT
TRBJ1-5	NA	TRBV2	TRBD1	CASRRTGGNQPQHF	TGTGCCAGCAGACGGACAGGGGGCAATCAGCCCCAGCATTTT
TRBJ2-1	NA	TRBV12-3/TRBV12-4	NA	CASSFPDNEQFF	TGTGCCAGCAGTTTTCCGGACAATGAGCAGTTCTTC
TRBJ1-6	NA	TRBV18	TRBD1	CASSPSAGGNSPLHF	TGTGCCAGCTCACCTTCGGCAGGGGGCAATTCACCCCTCCACTTT
TRBJ1-1	NA	TRBV5-4	NA	CASSRGAGGAFTEAFF	TGTGCCAGCAGCCGTGGAGCGGGGGGAGCGTTCACTGAAGCTTTCTTT
TRBJ1-3	NA	TRBV15	NA	CATSRAGGSFSGNTIYF	TGTGCCACCAGCAGAGCCGGCGGGAGTTTCTCTGGAAACACCATATATTTT
TRBJ2-3	NA	TRBV18	NA	CASSPSSSFSTDTQYF	TGTGCCAGCTCACCTTCCTCTTCCTTTAGCACAGATACGCAGTATTTT
TRBJ2-5	NA	TRBV7-6	TRBD2	CASSGVAGGPQETQYF	TGTGCCAGCAGCGGAGTAGCGGGGGGGCCCCAAGAGACCCAGTACTTC
TRBJ1-1	NA	TRBV10-3	NA	CAISERGVLGLKAFF	TGTGCCATCAGTGAGAGAGGGGTCCTGGGACTCAAAGCTTTCTTT
TRBJ1-1	NA	TRBV28	NA	CASRYNRNTEAFF	TGTGCCAGCAGGTATAACAGGAACACTGAAGCTTTCTTT
TRBJ1-2	NA	TRBV27	NA	CASSITGRLGYTF	TGTGCCAGCAGCATTACAGGGCGGCTTGGCTACACCTTC
TRBJ1-2	NA	TRBV19	NA	CASSIAGLYGYTF	TGTGCCAGTAGTATAGCTGGACTCTATGGCTACACCTTC
TRBJ2-3	NA	TRBV7-3	NA	CASSLYTDTQYF	TGTGCCAGCTCCCTTTACACAGATACGCAGTATTTT
TRBJ2-3	NA	TRBV10-3	TRBD2	CAISEEGTSRTDTQYF	TGTGCCATCAGTGAGGAAGGGACTAGCAGAACAGATACGCAGTATTTT
TRBJ1-2	NA	TRBV4-2	TRBD1	CASSQTGGYGYTF	TGTGCCAGCAGCCAAACAGGGGGCTATGGCTACACCTTC
TRBJ2-3	NA	TRBV7-9	NA	CASSKRLDTQYF	TGTGCCAGCAGCAAAAGACTAGATACGCAGTATTTT
TRBJ2-3	NA	TRBV6-5	NA	CASSHTRDSTDTQYF	TGTGCCAGCAGCCACACTCGGGACTCCACAGATACGCAGTATTTT
TRBJ2-3	NA	TRBV10-3	NA	CAISGQAMSTDTQYF	TGTGCCATCAGTGGACAGGCAATGAGCACAGATACGCAGTATTTT
TRBJ1-1	NA	TRBV7-9	NA	CASSPPGFANTEAFF	TGTGCCAGCAGCCCCCCGGGATTTGCGAACACTGAAGCTTTCTTT
TRBJ2-7	NA	TRBV5-5	NA	CASSVDYLRDYEQYF	TGTGCCAGCAGCGTGGATTATTTGAGGGACTACGAGCAGTACTTC
TRBJ2-1	NA	TRBV28	TRBD2	CASVPGTSLNNEQFF	TGTGCCAGCGTTCCCGGGACTAGCCTGAACAATGAGCAGTTCTTC
TRBJ2-3	NA	TRBV7-2	NA	CASSLVPASTDTQYF	TGTGCCAGCAGCTTAGTTCCAGCGAGCACAGATACGCAGTATTTT
TRBJ1-1	NA	TRBV18	NA	CASSATGDTEAFF	TGTGCCAGCTCAGCGACAGGAGACACTGAAGCTTTCTTT
TRBJ2-5	NA	TRBV6-2/TRBV6-3	NA	CASSRGMDRPNQETQYF	TGTGCCAGCAGTCGGGGTATGGACAGACCAAATCAAGAGACCCAGTACTTC
TRBJ2-1	NA	TRBV27	TRBD2	CASTTSGLAGISYNEQFF	TGTGCCAGCACCACTTCGGGACTAGCGGGTATCTCCTACAATGAGCAGTTCTTC
TRBJ1-5	NA	TRBV7-8	NA	CASSLAQEAGEGPQHF	TGTGCCAGCAGCTTAGCGCAGGAAGCAGGGGAAGGGCCCCAGCATTTT
TRBJ1-2	NA	TRBV5-8	TRBD1	CASSPDRRGYTF	TGTGCCAGCAGCCCGGACAGGCGCGGCTACACCTTC
TRBJ2-3	NA	TRBV24-1	TRBD2	CATSAGTSGRSLDTQYF	TGTGCCACCAGTGCCGGGACTAGCGGGAGGAGTTTGGATACGCAGTATTTT
TRBJ1-5	NA	TRBV28	NA	CASSGTLNQPQHF	TGTGCCAGCAGCGGGACACTGAATCAGCCCCAGCATTTT
TRBJ2-3	NA	TRBV19	TRBD1	CASSIERTGGADTQYF	TGTGCCAGTAGTATAGAGCGGACAGGGGGCGCAGATACGCAGTATTTT
TRBJ2-3	NA	TRBV6-2/TRBV6-3	NA	CASSSRVGSITDTQYF	TGTGCCAGCAGTTCCAGGGTTGGGTCTATCACAGATACGCAGTATTTT
TRBJ2-7	NA	TRBV29-1	TRBD2	CSVEGGVNEQYF	TGCAGCGTTGAGGGAGGGGTAAACGAGCAGTACTTC
TRBJ2-7	NA	TRBV5-1	TRBD1	CASSFISQGANEQYF	TGCGCCAGCAGCTTTATAAGTCAGGGGGCGAATGAGCAGTACTTC
TRBJ1-6	NA	TRBV7-2	NA	CASSLRGKGAPLHF	TGTGCCAGCAGCTTACGGGGTAAAGGTGCGCCCCTCCACTTT
TRBJ1-2	once	TRBV28	NA	CASTSGARPTNYGYTF	TGTGCCAGCACCTCAGGGGCGCGACCCACTAACTATGGCTACACCTTC
TRBJ1-1	NA	TRBV18	NA	CASSSTGGGNTEAFF	TGTGCCAGCTCATCCACTGGGGGCGGGAACACTGAAGCTTTCTTT
TRBJ2-1	once	TRBV7-9	NA	CASRAGAASYNEQFF	TGTGCCAGCAGAGCAGGGGCGGCCTCCTACAATGAGCAGTTCTTC
TRBJ2-7	once	TRBV4-3	TRBD1	CASSQDRALSYEQYF	TGCGCCAGCAGCCAGGACAGGGCCCTCTCCTACGAGCAGTACTTC
TRBJ1-2	NA	TRBV6-5	TRBD1	CASRHRGDYGYTF	TGTGCCAGCAGGCACAGGGGTGACTATGGCTACACCTTC
TRBJ2-4	NA	TRBV6-5	NA	CASTPAGVNIQYF	TGTGCCAGCACCCCGGCAGGGGTGAACATTCAGTACTTC
TRBJ1-5	few	TRBV19	NA	CASSVKQGGDRYSNQPQHF	TGTGCCAGTAGCGTCAAACAGGGAGGGGACCGGTATAGCAATCAGCCCCAGCATTTT
TRBJ1-3	once	TRBV7-2	NA	CASSPRDIGNTIYF	TGTGCCAGCAGCCCCCGGGACATTGGAAACACCATATATTTT
TRBJ1-3	once	TRBV7-8	NA	CASSLSGGGNTIYF	TGTGCCAGCAGCTTATCGGGGGGCGGAAACACCATATATTTT
TRBJ1-5	few	TRBV19	NA	CASSIGGASNQPQHF	TGTGCCAGTAGTATTGGGGGGGCGAGCAATCAGCCCCAGCATTTT
TRBJ2-2	NA	TRBV28	NA	CASSFARGGRNTGELFF	TGTGCCAGCAGTTTCGCTAGGGGGGGAAGAAACACCGGGGAGCTGTTTTTT
TRBJ2-1	NA	TRBV6-5	TRBD2	CASSSPSGGSYNEQFF	TGTGCCAGCAGTTCCCCAAGCGGGGGCTCCTACAATGAGCAGTTCTTC
TRBJ1-6	NA	TRBV11-2	TRBD1	CASSLGPGGRALHF	TGTGCCAGCAGCTTAGGTCCAGGGGGTAGGGCCCTCCACTTT